This T cell receptor beta chain stems from a study of T cells in Graves' hyperthyroidism and ophthalmopathy. Study-wide results and caveats: Stable hyperthyroidism and ophthalmopathy were separated using 13 V-J signatures. The majority of expanded thyroid clonotypes above 0.001 also appeared in blood.

Details on this clonotype: Its antigen is not known.

The ends lost 7 bases at V and 3 bases at J; junction bases unmatched: 8. The CDR3 consists of 13 residues. Looked up from germline, CDR1 is DFQATT and CDR2 is SNEGSKA (reference sequence). The investigators amplified TCR beta CDR3 regions from RNA transcripts. Carried out on the TCR CDR3, a first-round RT-PCR used the HTBI primer set. MiXCR was run by TCRdb on the multiplex PCR reads, yielding one entry per CDR3 protein. The sample holds about 49,000 distinct CDR3 sequences, approximately 53% seen once. On the basis of clinical symptoms, serum thyroxine and TRAb, thyroid ultrasound and orbital computed tomography, diagnoses were made.

The sequence was obtained from a man younger than 35 with Graves' hyperthyroidism. The sequenced sample was peripheral blood or thyroid tissue (not recorded which). J is TRBJ2-7 and V is TRBV20-1; 8 bases fit TRBD2. This CDR3 is CSGGQGLDYEQYF. The CDR3 coding sequence is TGCAGTGGGGGTCAGGGACTAGACTACGAGCAGTACTTC.